The 10 T cell receptor beta chains in this list originate from one sample, sequenced in a study of graft-versus-host responses after intestinal transplantation. Clones were sequenced by immunoSEQ multiplex PCR, and TCRdb holds only the in-frame ones, with some missing. In the table there are roughly 99,000 clones, roughly 90% of which are singletons. These TCRs' antigens remain unknown. The sample here was unstimulated CD4+ T cells sorted from spleen or lymph node cells, taken before transplant. Receptor source: a human donor who was the organ donor for an intestinal transplant.

DNA of the CDR3: TGTGCCAGCAGCCGGACAGAACTAGCGGGGCAGTACTTC. Protein sequence: CASSRTELAGQYF. The chain employs TRBV11-2 and TRBJ2-5; 10 bases are a match to TRBD2. This CDR3 has 13 amino acids. After removal of 5 bases from V and 11 bases from J, the junction contained 8 bases not matched to a gene. CDR1 and CDR2 from the germline V gene are SGHAT and FQNNGV.

This sequence joins TRBV11-3 and TRBJ2-5; D might be TRBD2 (5 bases). CDR1 and CDR2 (germline): SGHNT, YENEEA. V gave up 3 bases and J gave up 2 bases, with 13 bases separating them. CDR3 length: 15 residues. This CDR3 is CASSFSGFKQETQYF. For the CDR3, the DNA is TGTGCCAGCAGCTTCTCGGGGTTCAAGCAAGAGACCCAGTACTTC.

For the CDR3, the DNA is TGTGCCAGCAGTTCAGACACCTCCTACGAGCAGTACTTC. Its translation is CASSSDTSYEQYF. The chain is built from TRBV6-1 and TRBJ2-7; D is unclear. V dropped 5 bases and J dropped 0 bases, with 8 bases sitting between them. This CDR3 spans 13 amino acids. The germline gives CDR1 MNHNS, CDR2 SASEGT.

The rearrangement links TRBV28 to TRBJ1-2, with 7 bases aligning to TRBD1. The germline V gene encodes CDR1 MDHEN and CDR2 SYDVKM. The CDR3 sequence is 14 residues long. V dropped 2 bases and J dropped 8; count of bases not matched to a gene: 8. In nucleotides, the CDR3 is TGTGCCAGCAGTTTAGATTACAGGGGACGGGGCTACACCTTC. It yields the protein CASSLDYRGRGYTF.

This chain joins TRBV5-4 and TRBJ2-3; D unclear. Germline CDR1 and CDR2: SGHNT and YYREEE (reference sequence). V was trimmed by 0 bases and J by 4 bases, leaving 15 bases between them. This CDR3 is 16 amino acids long. The CDR3 is CASSLERPRPADTQYF. The CDR3 DNA follows: TGTGCCAGCAGCTTGGAGAGACCGAGACCGGCAGATACGCAGTATTTT.

The chain couples TRBV13 to TRBJ2-3; 13 bases agree with TRBD2. CDR3 length equals 16 residues. Unmatched junction bases numbered 4, after V lost 5 bases and J lost 2 bases. CDR1 is PRHDT, CDR2 FYEKMQ, per germline (reference sequence). CDR3 coding DNA: TGTGCCAGCAGCAGGGGGACTAGCGGGGTCACAGATACGCAGTATTTT. This gives the protein CASSRGTSGVTDTQYF. The whole variable domain, filled in from reference TRBV13 and TRBJ2-3, reads AAGVIQSPRHLIKEKRETATLKCYPIPRHDTVYWYQQGPGQDPQFLISFYEKMQSDKGSIPDRFSAQQFSDYHSELNMSSLELGDSALYFCASSRGTSGVTDTQYFGPGTRLTVL.

The chain is built from TRBV19 and TRBJ2-5, with a weak D call TRBD1 (6 bases). Deletions cut 8 bases from V and 5 bases from J, with 15 bases between. Germline V lookup: CDR1 LNHDA, CDR2 SQIVND (reference sequence). The CDR3 extends over 13 amino acids. The CDR3, as DNA: TGTGCCAGTCGGACCGCACAGGGTGAGACCCAGTACTTC. Translating gives CASRTAQGETQYF.

The chain employs TRBV5-1 and TRBJ1-2; no clear D gene. The CDR3 spans 13 residues. V was shortened by 4 bases and J by 4 bases, with 11 bases between the two germline ends. Germline CDR1 SGHRS, CDR2 YFSETQ. The CDR3 sequence: CASSGVPTYGYTF. CDR3 in DNA: TGCGCCAGCAGCGGGGTGCCTACCTATGGCTACACCTTC.

The chain joins TRBV29-1 to TRBJ1-5, with D maybe TRBD1 (6 bases). The germline CDR1 and CDR2 sequences are SQVTM and ANQGSEA. The CDR3 has 13 amino acids. V lost 1 base and J lost 6, with 10 bases in between. This chain's CDR3 is CSVEAGVGQPQHF. In DNA, the CDR3 is TGCAGCGTTGAAGCAGGGGTGGGTCAGCCCCAGCATTTT.

V and J are TRBV11-2 and TRBJ2-3; 7 bases match TRBD1. With 6 bases clipped from V and 2 bases from J, the junction kept 2 bases outside the gene matches. This CDR3 region has 13 residues. CDR1 and CDR2 from the germline V gene are SGHAT and FQNNGV. The CDR3 nucleotides are TGTGCCAGCAGGACAGGGAACACAGATACGCAGTATTTT. Encoded protein: CASRTGNTDTQYF.